A selection of T cell receptor beta chains follows, all from one sample in a study of T cell repertoires in cytomegalovirus infection. TCRdb reprocessed the reads with MiXCR, giving one entry per CDR3 protein. The profile shows about 230,000 distinct CDR3 sequences, roughly 20% of them singletons. The sequenced sample was CD8+ T cells from PBMCs. Source of these receptors: a human donor in good health (CMV status not recorded). Some clones in this sample may be carry-over from other donors' samples. Each CDR3 is given with its conserved first and last residue. D genes are given only for firm matches. A clone size is listed for some rows: how often the clone was seen (once, few, many), or a class if it is expanded.

>TRBV29-1|.|TRBJ1-1|.
TGCAGCGTTGTTCTGGGGTCTGAAGCTTTCTTT
CSVVLGSEAFF
>TRBV7-2|many|TRBJ1-3|.
TGTGCCAGCAGCTTAGGAGGCTGGGCCTCTGGAAACACCATATATTTT
CASSLGGWASGNTIYF
>TRBV12-3/TRBV12-4|few|TRBJ2-3|TRBD1
TGTGCCAGCAGTTTCCGGACAGGGGGCGACACAGATACGCAGTATTTT
CASSFRTGGDTDTQYF
>TRBV28|few|TRBJ1-1|.
TGTGCCAGCAGTCCCCACCCGAGCCGGTGGATGAACACTGAAGCTTTCTTT
CASSPHPSRWMNTEAFF
>TRBV28|.|TRBJ2-4|.
TGTGCCAGCAGTTTATTAGGGGCGGACATTCAGTACTTC
CASSLLGADIQYF
>TRBV7-6|many|TRBJ2-7|.
TGTGCCAGCAGCATCCGGGACACTTCCTCCTACGAGCAGTACTTC
CASSIRDTSSYEQYF
>TRBV6-1|many|TRBJ1-1|.
TGTGCCAGCAGTTGGGACACTGAAGCTTTCTTT
CASSWDTEAFF
>TRBV24-1|.|TRBJ1-4|.
TGTGCCACCAGTCCCAGGGGCGGTGAAAAACTGTTTTTT
CATSPRGGEKLFF
>TRBV7-2|many|TRBJ2-7|TRBD2
TGTGCCAGCAGCCTCGGACTAGCGGCCTACGAGCAGTACTTC
CASSLGLAAYEQYF
>TRBV19|.|TRBJ1-5|.
TGTGCCAGTAGTCCCCGGGACACCAATCAGCCCCAGCATTTT
CASSPRDTNQPQHF
>TRBV20-1|few|TRBJ2-4|.
TGCAGTGCTAGAGATACGGCAGGGGAGACCAAAAACATTCAGTACTTC
CSARDTAGETKNIQYF
>TRBV7-8|few|TRBJ2-3|.
TGTGCCAGCAGCTCAGACAACACAGATACGCAGTATTTT
CASSSDNTDTQYF
>TRBV7-6|few|TRBJ1-3|.
TGTGCCAGCAGCTTAGTAACCGGGACGGATGGAAACACCATATATTTT
CASSLVTGTDGNTIYF
>TRBV28|.|TRBJ2-1|TRBD2
TGTGCCAGCAGTACCCTCCCCTCTAGCGGGGGGGCCAATGAGCAGTTCTTC
CASSTLPSSGGANEQFF
>TRBV7-8|many|TRBJ2-5|.
TGTGCCAGCAGCTTAGATGGCACCGGGGCCCAGTACTTC
CASSLDGTGAQYF
>TRBV9|.|TRBJ2-1|.
TGTGCCAGCAGCGCCGACAGCTCCTACAATGAGCAGTTCTTC
CASSADSSYNEQFF
>TRBV27|.|TRBJ2-1|.
TGTGCCAGCAGTTTATGGGGGACCGAGCAGTTCTTC
CASSLWGTEQFF
>TRBV5-4|.|TRBJ2-1|TRBD1
TGTGCCAGCAGCTATCTAGGACAGGGGGACAATGAGCAGTTCTTC
CASSYLGQGDNEQFF
>TRBV6-6|few|TRBJ2-1|.
TGTGCCAGCAGTTACATGGGGATAGGAGAGCAGTTCTTC
CASSYMGIGEQFF
>TRBV11-2|.|TRBJ1-3|TRBD1
TGTGCCAGCAGCTTAGACGACAGGGCGTATTACGGAAACACCATATATTTT
CASSLDDRAYYGNTIYF
>TRBV12-3/TRBV12-4|.|TRBJ1-1|TRBD1
TGTGCCAGCACCGCAACAGGGGCAGAAGCTTTCTTT
CASTATGAEAFF
>TRBV24-1|few|TRBJ1-5|.
TGTGCCACCAGTGATTTCCAGGGTAGTCAGCCCCAGCATTTT
CATSDFQGSQPQHF
>TRBV7-6|.|TRBJ2-5|.
TGTGCCAGCAGCGCTGACACCGGCCAAGAGACCCAGTACTTC
CASSADTGQETQYF
>TRBV7-4|.|TRBJ2-7|.
TGTGCCAGAAGCTTTACTAGAATTAGCTCCTACGAGCAGTACTTC
CARSFTRISSYEQYF
>TRBV19|.|TRBJ1-1|.
TGTGCCAGTAGTATGGTTCCTTATACTGAAGCTTTCTTT
CASSMVPYTEAFF
>TRBV10-3|many|TRBJ1-5|.
TGTGCCATCGGGCAAGCCAATCAGCCCCAGCATTTT
CAIGQANQPQHF
>TRBV2|many|TRBJ2-7|TRBD1
TGTGCCAGCCTTCGCGGGACAGGGCCTCCCTACGAGCAGTACTTC
CASLRGTGPPYEQYF
>TRBV12-3/TRBV12-4|.|TRBJ1-1|TRBD1
TGTGCCAGCAATCCGGGACAGGGGGCGAACACTGAAGCTTTCTTT
CASNPGQGANTEAFF
>TRBV6-5|.|TRBJ2-2|.
TGTGCCAGCAGAGCACAGGTTGCGAACACCGGGGAGCTGTTTTTT
CASRAQVANTGELFF
>TRBV5-1|many|TRBJ2-5|.
TGCGCCAGCAGCGGCGGGTCCGGAGAGTACTTC
CASSGGSGEYF
>TRBV6-6|.|TRBJ2-7|.
TGTGCCAGCAGTTACTCGATAGGAGAGTTCTACGAGCAGTACTTC
CASSYSIGEFYEQYF
>TRBV12-3/TRBV12-4|many|TRBJ1-1|.
TGTGCCAGCAGTTCGGGTAGGCCGAACACTGAAGCTTTCTTT
CASSSGRPNTEAFF
>TRBV28|many|TRBJ1-5|.
TGTGCTACCCACCAGGGGCCGGGTCAGCCCCAGCATTTT
CATHQGPGQPQHF
>TRBV9|.|TRBJ1-1|TRBD1
TGTGCCAGCAGCCCCAGTTGGACAGGAGTTGAAGCTTTCTTT
CASSPSWTGVEAFF
>TRBV7-8|many|TRBJ2-1|TRBD2
TGTGCCAGCAGGGGGGGGGAGATGGAGCAGTTCTTC
CASRGGEMEQFF
>TRBV7-2|.|TRBJ2-1|.
TGTGCCAGCAGCTTAATTTTTGCAGGGGACAATGAGCAGTTCTTC
CASSLIFAGDNEQFF
>TRBV24-1|.|TRBJ2-5|TRBD2
TGTGCCACCAGTGATACTAGCGGGCAAGAGACCCAGTACTTC
CATSDTSGQETQYF
>TRBV4-2|many|TRBJ1-1|.
TGTGCCAGCAGCCAAGATGAGGGGGGCCCGAACACTGAAGCTTTCTTT
CASSQDEGGPNTEAFF
>TRBV18|.|TRBJ2-1|.
TGTGCCAGCTCACCTGACCTTGACAATGAGCAGTTCTTC
CASSPDLDNEQFF
>TRBV20-1|.|TRBJ1-5|.
TGCAGTGCTAGATTTGAGGGCGGAGGCAATCAGCCCCAGCATTTT
CSARFEGGGNQPQHF
>TRBV27|few|TRBJ1-4|.
TGTGCCAGCAGCAATGGAGTCGGAAATGAAAAACTGTTTTTT
CASSNGVGNEKLFF
>TRBV7-2|many|TRBJ2-5|.
TGTGCCAGCAGCGGCGGAGAGGGCCGAGAGACCCAGTACTTC
CASSGGEGRETQYF
>TRBV29-1|few|TRBJ1-1|.
TGCAGCCTGGACACCCGGAACACTGAAGCTTTCTTT
CSLDTRNTEAFF
>TRBV28|few|TRBJ2-3|TRBD2
TGTGCCAGCAGTTTAGAGGCGGGGGGGCCAAAAGATACGCAGTATTTT
CASSLEAGGPKDTQYF
>TRBV20-1|few|TRBJ2-5|.
TGCAGTGCTGCCGTAGATTTCGAGACCCAGTACTTC
CSAAVDFETQYF
>TRBV28|many|TRBJ1-2|.
TGTGCCATCTCCCTTGGAGGGGATAGCTACACCTTC
CAISLGGDSYTF
>TRBV28|.|TRBJ1-6|TRBD1
TGTGCCAGCAGTTGGGACAGGGGGGTTAATCAACCCCTCCACTTT
CASSWDRGVNQPLHF
>TRBV3-1|.|TRBJ2-7|.
TGTGCCAGCAGCCAAGATCAAATGACAGTCTCCTACGAGCAGTACTTC
CASSQDQMTVSYEQYF
>TRBV19|.|TRBJ2-7|.
TGTGCCAGTAGTATAACCGCGTTCTCCTACGAGCAGTACTTC
CASSITAFSYEQYF
>TRBV11-1|.|TRBJ2-1|.
TGTGCCAGCAGCGGACAAATCGTACAGGGCGATGAGCAGTTCTTC
CASSGQIVQGDEQFF
>TRBV7-9|once|TRBJ2-7|.
TGTGCCAGCAGTGGGCGGACATCTACCTACGAGCAGTACTTC
CASSGRTSTYEQYF
>TRBV7-9|many|TRBJ2-7|.
TGTGCCAGCAGGTCCTCCTACGAGCAGTACTTC
CASRSSYEQYF
>TRBV14|many|TRBJ1-4|TRBD1
TGTGCCAGCAGCCGGAAGTCAGGAGGGACAGGGGGCGAAAAACTGTTTTTT
CASSRKSGGTGGEKLFF
>TRBV7-8|many|TRBJ2-1|.
TGTGCTGGGATGGACAGTTCACGAGGCAATGAGCAGTTCTTC
CAGMDSSRGNEQFF